This entry lists 14 T cell receptor beta chains sequenced from one sample in a study of PD-L1 blockade in urothelial cancer. Measured with immunoSEQ multiplex PCR; TCRdb has only the in-frame clones, and not every one. The sample has some 56,000 clones; about 85% are singletons. Time point described: pretreatment peripheral blood. The sequencing used PBMCs, collected around atezolizumab (anti-PD-L1) treatment. These receptors all stem from a man in his 70s with urothelial cancer.

This clone was seen once. The chain carries TRBV4-2 and TRBJ2-1, with TRBD2 as a possible D gene (6 bases). The germline gives CDR1 LGHNA, CDR2 YNFKEQ. The CDR3 extends over 16 amino acids. Deletions cut 0 bases from V and 6 bases from J, with 15 bases between. The CDR3 sequence: CASSQDQVGEVNEQFF. CDR3 DNA sequence: TGTGCCAGCAGCCAAGATCAGGTGGGGGAGGTCAATGAGCAGTTCTTC.

This rearrangement joins TRBV5-1 to TRBJ2-2; perhaps TRBD2 as D (6 bases). The ends were cut back, 0 bases at V and 5 bases at J, with 11 bases in the middle. Germline lookup yields CDR1 SGHRS and CDR2 YFSETQ. The CDR3 is made up of 15 amino acids. The CDR3 spells CASSLGTAGTGELFF. The CDR3 DNA reads as TGCGCCAGCAGCTTGGGAACGGCGGGGACCGGGGAGCTGTTTTTT. Looking up the rest from reference TRBV5-1 and TRBJ2-2 gives the full variable domain: KAGVTQTPRYLIKTRGQQVTLSCSPISGHRSVSWYQQTPGQGLQFLFEYFSETQRNKGNFPGRFSGRQFSNSRSEMNVSTLELGDSALYLCASSLGTAGTGELFFGEGSRLTVL.

The chain employs TRBV5-6 and TRBJ2-5; weak D call: TRBD1 (6 bases). Germline CDR1 SGHDT, CDR2 YYEEEE. This CDR3 comprises 13 residues. V was pared by 4 bases and J by 1 base, with 8 bases between. The DNA for the CDR3 is TGTGCCAGCAGCCAGGACAGCCAAGAGACCCAGTACTTC. This gives the protein CASSQDSQETQYF.

V gene TRBV5-4 combines with J gene TRBJ1-1, with a weak D call TRBD1 (5 bases). The CDR3 length is 16 residues. Trimming removed 0 bases at V and 2 bases at J, with 14 bases between. CDR1 is SGHNT and CDR2 is YYREEE in the germline V gene (reference sequence). Here the CDR3 reads CASSLAGGGINTEAFF. As DNA, the CDR3 is TGTGCCAGCAGCTTGGCCGGGGGGGGGATTAACACTGAAGCTTTCTTT.

The chain has TRBV2 and TRBJ2-2, with TRBD2 matching 7 bases. Germline V gene lookup returns CDR1 SNHLY and CDR2 FYNNEI. The V segment lost 7 bases and the J segment 0 bases; nucleotides outside the gene matches: 5. The CDR3 is 15 amino acids. The CDR3 DNA sequence: TGTGCCAGCAAACGTGGGAGGGCGAACACCGGGGAGCTGTTTTTT. Translating gives CASKRGRANTGELFF.

V is TRBV7-3 and J is TRBJ2-4; the D gene is possibly TRBD1 (6 bases). Germline V lookup: CDR1 SGHTA, CDR2 FQGTGA. V was trimmed by 5 bases and J by 5 bases, leaving 13 bases between them. The CDR3 covers 14 residues. CDR3 protein: CASSPTGSQNIQYF. The DNA of the CDR3 is TGTGCCAGCAGCCCTACAGGGTCCCAAAACATTCAGTACTTC.

This rearrangement joins TRBV4-1 to TRBJ2-3; D possibly corresponds to TRBD2 (5 bases). Germline CDR1 is MGHRA and CDR2 is YSYEKL. Trimming stripped 4 bases from V and 3 bases from J, with 11 bases between. The CDR3 covers 14 residues. The CDR3 nucleotides read TGCGCCAGCAGCCCCGGACTTGGGACAGATACGCAGTATTTT. This sequence encodes CASSPGLGTDTQYF.

This chain uses TRBV2 with TRBJ2-5; D might be TRBD2 (6 bases). Trimming left V 11 bases short and J 4 bases short, with 17 bases between. Germline lookup yields CDR1 SNHLY and CDR2 FYNNEI. The length of the CDR3 is 13 residues. For the CDR3, the DNA is TGTGCCCTGCAGACAGTGGAGGGAGAGACCCAGTACTTC. This encodes CALQTVEGETQYF.

The chain has TRBV11-3 and TRBJ2-7, with 10 bases matching TRBD2. V was clipped by 1 base and J by 3 bases; unmatched bases: 3. Per the germline V gene, CDR1 is SGHNT and CDR2 is YENEEA. The CDR3 covers 15 residues. This CDR3 is CASSLGAGGDYEQYF. CDR3 DNA sequence: TGTGCCAGCAGCTTAGGAGCGGGAGGGGACTACGAGCAGTACTTC.

The chain couples TRBV2 to TRBJ2-5; D is possibly TRBD2 (6 bases). The CDR3 consists of 13 residues. Deletions cut 8 bases from V and 11 bases from J, with 21 bases between. CDR1 is SNHLY, CDR2 FYNNEI, per germline. The CDR3 sequence is CASGGGLPVPQYF. The CDR3 DNA reads TGTGCCAGCGGGGGAGGACTACCAGTCCCGCAGTACTTC.

The V gene is TRBV13, the J gene TRBJ2-7, with 7 bases aligning to TRBD2. V dropped 2 bases and J dropped 6; count of bases not matched to a gene: 13. The CDR3 spans 16 residues. Germline-derived CDR1 and CDR2 are PRHDT and FYEKMQ (reference sequence). DNA for the CDR3: TGTGCCAGCAGCTTAACTAGGGGAGGGCCAGCCCTCGAGCAGTACTTC. Its translation: CASSLTRGGPALEQYF. Together with reference TRBV13 and TRBJ2-7, the CDR3 gives the full variable domain: AAGVIQSPRHLIKEKRETATLKCYPIPRHDTVYWYQQGPGQDPQFLISFYEKMQSDKGSIPDRFSAQQFSDYHSELNMSSLELGDSALYFCASSLTRGGPALEQYFGPGTRLTVT.

The chain has TRBV15 and TRBJ1-4; a possible D gene is TRBD1 (6 bases). This CDR3 is 14 amino acids long. Germline values: CDR1 LNHNV, CDR2 YYDKDF (reference sequence). V lost 5 bases, J lost 8 bases, and 15 bases lay in between. The CDR3 loop reads CATSGGAAREKLFF. The CDR3 DNA is TGTGCCACCAGCGGGGGGGCTGCTCGGGAAAAACTGTTTTTT.

The chain couples TRBV19 to TRBJ1-1, with 10 positions matching TRBD1. Germline V gene lookup returns CDR1 LNHDA and CDR2 SQIVND (reference sequence). This CDR3 contains 15 residues. Trimming removed 3 bases from V and 4 bases from J; junction bases left unmatched: 5. Written as DNA, the CDR3 is TGTGCCAGTAGTATGGGGGACAGGGGAGTCACTGAAGCTTTCTTT. Translation: CASSMGDRGVTEAFF.

This chain uses TRBV2 with TRBJ2-7; 12 nucleotides line up with TRBD2. Germline V CDR1 and CDR2: SNHLY, FYNNEI. The length of the CDR3 is 15 residues. With 6 bases clipped from V and 5 bases from J, the junction kept 8 bases outside the gene matches. This CDR3 reads CASSASGRAGHEQYF. CDR3 nucleotides: TGTGCCAGCAGCGCTAGCGGGAGGGCCGGGCACGAGCAGTACTTC. Based on the CDR3 plus reference TRBV2 and TRBJ2-7, the full variable domain is EPEVTQTPSHQVTQMGQEVILRCVPISNHLYFYWYRQILGQKVEFLVSFYNNEISEKSEIFDDQFSVERPDGSNFTLKIRSTKLEDSAMYFCASSASGRAGHEQYFGPGTRLTVT.